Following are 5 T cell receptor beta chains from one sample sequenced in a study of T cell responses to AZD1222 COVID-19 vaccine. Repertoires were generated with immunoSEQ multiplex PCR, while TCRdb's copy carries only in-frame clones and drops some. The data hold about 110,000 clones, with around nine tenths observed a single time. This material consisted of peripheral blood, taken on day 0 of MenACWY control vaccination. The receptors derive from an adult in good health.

Here the CDR3 reads CASSQARSPLHF. The DNA of the CDR3 is TGTGCCAGCAGCCAGGCAAGGTCACCCCTCCACTTT. The genes are TRBV3-1 (or the pseudogene TRBV3-2) and TRBJ1-6; D is undetermined. The CDR3 has 12 amino acids. The V end lost 3 bases, the J end lost 10 bases, and 7 bases lay between the germline ends. Germline V gives CDR1 LGHDT, CDR2 YNNKEL (reference sequence).

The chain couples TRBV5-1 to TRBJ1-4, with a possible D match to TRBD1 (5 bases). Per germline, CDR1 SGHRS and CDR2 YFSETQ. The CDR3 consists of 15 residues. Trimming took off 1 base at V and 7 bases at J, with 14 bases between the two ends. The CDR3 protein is CASSLRQNEGEKLFF. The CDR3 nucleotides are TGCGCCAGCAGCTTGAGACAGAATGAAGGTGAAAAACTGTTTTTT.

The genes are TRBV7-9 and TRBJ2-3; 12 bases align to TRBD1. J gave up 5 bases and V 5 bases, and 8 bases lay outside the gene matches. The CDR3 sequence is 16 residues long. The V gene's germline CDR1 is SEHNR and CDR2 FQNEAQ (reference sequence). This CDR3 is CASSNRDRGPEDTQYF. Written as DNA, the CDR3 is TGTGCCAGCAGCAACCGGGACAGGGGGCCGGAAGATACGCAGTATTTT.

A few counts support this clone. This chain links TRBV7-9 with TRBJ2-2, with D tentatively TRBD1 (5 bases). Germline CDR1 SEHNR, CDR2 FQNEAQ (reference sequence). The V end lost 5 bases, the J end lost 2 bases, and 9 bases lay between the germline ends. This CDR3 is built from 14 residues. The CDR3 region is CASSLDSNTGELFF. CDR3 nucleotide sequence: TGTGCCAGCAGCCTCGACAGTAACACCGGGGAGCTGTTTTTT.

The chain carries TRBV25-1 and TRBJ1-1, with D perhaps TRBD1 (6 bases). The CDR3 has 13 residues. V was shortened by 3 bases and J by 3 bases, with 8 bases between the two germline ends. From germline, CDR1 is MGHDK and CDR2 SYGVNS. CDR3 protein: CASSDPGDTEAFF. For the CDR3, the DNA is TGTGCCAGCAGTGATCCAGGGGACACTGAAGCTTTCTTT.